This entry concerns a single T cell receptor (beta chain). This entry is derived from a study of blood T cell repertoires in COVID-19. Background on the study: Whether acute or convalescent, the COVID-19 samples came from the United States, Italy and Spain. PBMCs, B-cell-depleted T cells, or T cells provided the cDNA or gDNA that made up the material.

This CDR3 has 14 residues. Trimming took 1 base from V and 5 from J, leaving 9 bases between them. Germline CDR1 and CDR2: LGHDT and YNNKEL (reference sequence). In the source study's methods: Amplifying reference gene primers gave estimates of nucleated cell counts. Profiling relied on immunoSEQ multiplex PCR, and the TCRdb table lists in-frame clones only, not all of them. V, J and clone size reflect that table, while D and trimming were determined from the DNA. The data hold roughly 250,000 clones, with 80% to 85% observed a single time. Sequenced input: peripheral blood. The rearrangement links TRBV3-1 (or the pseudogene TRBV3-2) to TRBJ1-5; TRBD1 is a possible D gene (5 bases). The source of this sequence is a woman aged 55-69 years with active or convalescent COVID-19. The CDR3 nucleotides read TGTGCCAGCAGCCAAGGAAGGGGCCATCAGCCCCAGCATTTT. Its protein product is CASSQGRGHQPQHF.